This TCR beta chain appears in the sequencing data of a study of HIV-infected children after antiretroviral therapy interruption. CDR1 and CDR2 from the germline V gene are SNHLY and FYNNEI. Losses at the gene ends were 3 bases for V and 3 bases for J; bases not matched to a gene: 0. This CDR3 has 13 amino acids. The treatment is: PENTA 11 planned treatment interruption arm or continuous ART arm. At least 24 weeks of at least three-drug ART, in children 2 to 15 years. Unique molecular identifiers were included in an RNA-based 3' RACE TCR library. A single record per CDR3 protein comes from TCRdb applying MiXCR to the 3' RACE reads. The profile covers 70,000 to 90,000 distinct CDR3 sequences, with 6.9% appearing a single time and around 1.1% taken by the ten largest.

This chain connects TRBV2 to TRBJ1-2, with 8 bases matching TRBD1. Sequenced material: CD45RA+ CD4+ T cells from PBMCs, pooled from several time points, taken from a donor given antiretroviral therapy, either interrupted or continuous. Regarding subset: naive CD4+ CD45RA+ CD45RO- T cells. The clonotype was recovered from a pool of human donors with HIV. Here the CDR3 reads CASSEDRDYGYTF. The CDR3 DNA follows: TGTGCCAGCAGTGAGGACAGGGACTATGGCTACACCTTC.